The rows below give T cell receptor beta chains drawn from one sample of a study of cytomegalovirus exposure and HLA in healthy donors. Sequencing was performed with immunoSEQ multiplex PCR; in TCRdb, only in-frame clones are kept and a portion is missing. Among 150,000 to 200,000 clones, about 77% were seen once, and the ten largest hold around 5.9%. The sample consisted of PBMCs. The receptors derive from a woman younger than 45 in good health and CMV-seropositive. The CDR3 runs from the conserved cysteine through the conserved F or W. D genes are given only for firm matches. The size entry is marked missing in some rows and otherwise reads once, few, many or a size class.

j_call	clone_size	v_call	d_call	cdr3_nt	cdr3_aa
TRBJ2-3	NA	TRBV28	TRBD1	TGTGCCAGCAGTTTTGGTGGACAGGGGGTAGGAAATACGCAGTATTTT	CASSFGGQGVGNTQYF
TRBJ2-7	NA	TRBV9	TRBD1	TGTGCCAGCAGCGTCGGGACAGGGGATTACGAGCAGTACTTC	CASSVGTGDYEQYF
TRBJ1-2	NA	TRBV11-2	TRBD1	TGTGCCAGCAGCTTGACAGGGGAGGTGGGCTACACCTTC	CASSLTGEVGYTF
TRBJ1-1	few	TRBV5-1	TRBD1	TGCGCCAGCAGCGTACGTCAGGGGGCGAGTAACACTGAAGCTTTCTTT	CASSVRQGASNTEAFF
TRBJ2-4	NA	TRBV6-5	NA	TGTGCCAGCACCCCTAGGTCCGGGGGTAATAACATTCAGTACTTC	CASTPRSGGNNIQYF
TRBJ1-1	NA	TRBV9	NA	TGTGCCAGCAGCGTAGAACAATTTACTGAAGCTTTCTTT	CASSVEQFTEAFF
TRBJ2-7	NA	TRBV5-1	NA	TGCGCCAGCAGCTCTTCAGGTACCGAGCAGTACTTC	CASSSSGTEQYF
TRBJ2-5	few	TRBV18	NA	TGTGCCAGCTCAAGGGGGGAGACCCAGTACTTC	CASSRGETQYF
TRBJ2-7	NA	TRBV28	TRBD2	TGTGCCAGCAGTTTAAGTGAGACTAGCGGTTTCTACGAGCAGTACTTC	CASSLSETSGFYEQYF
TRBJ1-2	NA	TRBV28	NA	TGTGCCAGCAGTTTTGGGGATGCGGGCTATGGCTACACCTTC	CASSFGDAGYGYTF
TRBJ2-7	once	TRBV5-4	NA	TGTGCCAGCAGCCCTTTTGGCCTCGCGGCTTACGAGCAGTACTTC	CASSPFGLAAYEQYF
TRBJ1-5	NA	TRBV5-1	TRBD1	TGCGCCAGCTGCGAAAGACAGGGTAAAAGTCAGCCCCAGCATTTT	CASCERQGKSQPQHF
TRBJ2-7	NA	TRBV4-1	NA	TGCGCCAGCAGCCAAGTCTCACTACACTACGAGCAGTACTTC	CASSQVSLHYEQYF
TRBJ2-3	NA	TRBV5-1	NA	TGCGCCAGCAGCAGGAGCGGGAGCACAGATACGCAGTATTTT	CASSRSGSTDTQYF
TRBJ2-7	NA	TRBV7-9	NA	TGTGCCATGGAGGGGCACGGAAGCGAGCAGTACTTC	CAMEGHGSEQYF
TRBJ2-7	NA	TRBV19	TRBD1	TGTGCCAGTAGTACAACGACAGGGGGCGAGCAGTACTTC	CASSTTTGGEQYF
TRBJ1-1	NA	TRBV5-1	NA	TGCGCCAGCAGCTTGGGCGTTACAGCGAACACTGAAGCTTTCTTT	CASSLGVTANTEAFF
TRBJ2-5	NA	TRBV7-2	TRBD2	TGTGCCAGCAGCCCAGGGGGACTAGCGGAAGAGACCCAGTACTTC	CASSPGGLAEETQYF
TRBJ2-2	NA	TRBV9	TRBD1	TGTGCCACTTCCACCTTCGCCGGGACAGCGAACACCGGGGAGCTGTTTTTT	CATSTFAGTANTGELFF
TRBJ2-5	NA	TRBV7-9	TRBD1	TGTGCCAGCAGCTTCGGTTGGGACAGGGGGCTATCAGAGACCCAGTACTTC	CASSFGWDRGLSETQYF
TRBJ1-4	NA	TRBV28	NA	TGTGCCAGCGGACTCGGGGGGACTAATGAAAAACTGTTTTTT	CASGLGGTNEKLFF
TRBJ1-4	NA	TRBV28	NA	TGTGCCAGCAGACCCTTTACAGCAACTAATGAAAAACTGTTTTTT	CASRPFTATNEKLFF
TRBJ2-3	NA	TRBV11-2	TRBD2	TGTGCCAGCCTTGATACGACTAGCGGGGGGGAAAGTACGCAGTATTTT	CASLDTTSGGESTQYF
TRBJ2-7	NA	TRBV5-1	NA	TGCGCCAGCAGCTTAGAGGGGAGGCCGGAGGTGTACTTC	CASSLEGRPEVYF
TRBJ1-1	NA	TRBV7-9	NA	TGTGCCAGCAGCTACCATACTGGACAGAACACTGAAGCTTTCTTT	CASSYHTGQNTEAFF
TRBJ2-7	NA	TRBV6-5	NA	TGTGCCAGCAGTTACTCAACCAAGGGGTTTTTAAGCGAGCAGTACTTC	CASSYSTKGFLSEQYF
TRBJ2-3	NA	TRBV11-2	NA	TGTGCCAGCAGTGTGGACTGGGGCACAGATACGCAGTATTTT	CASSVDWGTDTQYF
TRBJ2-3	NA	TRBV7-2	NA	TGTGCCAGCAACACCGCACGGGCAGATACGCAGTATTTT	CASNTARADTQYF
TRBJ2-7	few	TRBV5-4	TRBD2	TGTGCCAGCAGCCCCGGGACTAGGGTCCCCCTCGAGCAGTACTTC	CASSPGTRVPLEQYF
TRBJ2-2	NA	TRBV5-1	NA	TGCGCCAGCAGCTTGCTTGCCGGGAAAGGGGAGCTGTTTTTT	CASSLLAGKGELFF
TRBJ2-5	NA	TRBV12-2	NA	TGTGCAAGTCGCTCCGTGACCCCCAGGCCCCAGTACTTC	CASRSVTPRPQYF